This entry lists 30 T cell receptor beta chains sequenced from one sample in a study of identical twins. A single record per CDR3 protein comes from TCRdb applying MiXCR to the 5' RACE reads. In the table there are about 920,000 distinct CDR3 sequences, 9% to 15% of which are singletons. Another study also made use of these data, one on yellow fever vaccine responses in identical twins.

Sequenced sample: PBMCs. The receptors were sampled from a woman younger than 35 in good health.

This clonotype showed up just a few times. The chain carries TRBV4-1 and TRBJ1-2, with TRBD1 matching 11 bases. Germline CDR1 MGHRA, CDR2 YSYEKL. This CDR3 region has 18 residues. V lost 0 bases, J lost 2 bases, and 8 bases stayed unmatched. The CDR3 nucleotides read TGCGCCAGCAGCCAAGATAGGTCGGGACAGGGGGAGAACTATGGCTACACCTTC. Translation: CASSQDRSGQGENYGYTF.

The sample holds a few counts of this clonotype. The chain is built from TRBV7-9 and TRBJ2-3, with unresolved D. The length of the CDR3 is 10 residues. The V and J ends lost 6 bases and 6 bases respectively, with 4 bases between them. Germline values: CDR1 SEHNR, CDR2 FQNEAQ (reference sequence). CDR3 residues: CASRRDTQYF. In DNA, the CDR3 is TGTGCCAGCAGGCGGGATACGCAGTATTTT.

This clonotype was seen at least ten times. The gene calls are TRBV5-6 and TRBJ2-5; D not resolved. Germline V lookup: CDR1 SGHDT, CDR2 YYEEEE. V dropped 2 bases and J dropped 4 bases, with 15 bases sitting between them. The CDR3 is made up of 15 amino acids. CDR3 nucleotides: TGTGCCAGCAGCTTTGCCGGAACTTCCTTAGAGACCCAGTACTTC. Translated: CASSFAGTSLETQYF.

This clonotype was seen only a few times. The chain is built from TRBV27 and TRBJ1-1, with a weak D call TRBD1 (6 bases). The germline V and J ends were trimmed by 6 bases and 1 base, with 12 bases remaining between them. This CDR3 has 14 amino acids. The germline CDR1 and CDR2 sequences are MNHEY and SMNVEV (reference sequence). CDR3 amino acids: CASSPGHPNTEAFF. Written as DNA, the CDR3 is TGTGCCAGCAGCCCGGGACATCCGAACACTGAAGCTTTCTTT.

For the CDR3, the DNA is TGTGCCATCAGGGATGAAAAACTGTTTTTT. This gives the protein CAIRDEKLFF. The J gene is TRBJ1-4, the V gene TRBV10-3; D unclear. CDR3 length: 10 amino acids. Deletions cut 6 bases from V and 6 bases from J, with 2 bases between. The germline V gene encodes CDR1 ENHRY and CDR2 SYGVKD.

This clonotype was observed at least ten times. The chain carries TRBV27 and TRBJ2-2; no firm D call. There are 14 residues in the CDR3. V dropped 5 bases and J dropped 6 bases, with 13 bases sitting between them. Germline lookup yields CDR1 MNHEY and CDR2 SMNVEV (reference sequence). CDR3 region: CASSPTFAAGELFF. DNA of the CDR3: TGTGCCAGCAGTCCGACTTTCGCGGCCGGGGAGCTGTTTTTT.

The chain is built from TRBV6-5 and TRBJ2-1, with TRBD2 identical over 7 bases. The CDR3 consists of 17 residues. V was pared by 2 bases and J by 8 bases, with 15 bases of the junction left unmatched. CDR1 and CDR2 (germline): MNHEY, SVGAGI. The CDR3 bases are TGTGCCAGCAGTTACAACGGGGCCAGCGGGGAGGATCATGAGCAGTTCTTC. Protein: CASSYNGASGEDHEQFF.

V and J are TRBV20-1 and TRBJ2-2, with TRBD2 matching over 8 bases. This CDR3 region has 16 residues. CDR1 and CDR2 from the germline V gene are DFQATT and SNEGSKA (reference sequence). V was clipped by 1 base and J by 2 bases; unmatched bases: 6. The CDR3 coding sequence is TGCAGTGCTAGAGGTCATAGCGGGATTAACACCGGGGAGCTGTTTTTT. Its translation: CSARGHSGINTGELFF.

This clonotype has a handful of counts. CDR3 sequence: CASSPPGQGPTGELFF. CDR3 coding DNA: TGTGCCAGCTCACCGCCGGGACAGGGACCCACCGGGGAGCTGTTTTTT. The chain has TRBV18 and TRBJ2-2; 9 bases match TRBD1. Germline CDR1 is KGHSH and CDR2 is LQKENI. The CDR3 loop spans 16 amino acids. The J segment lost 4 bases and the V segment lost 3 bases, leaving 6 bases of the junction unmatched.

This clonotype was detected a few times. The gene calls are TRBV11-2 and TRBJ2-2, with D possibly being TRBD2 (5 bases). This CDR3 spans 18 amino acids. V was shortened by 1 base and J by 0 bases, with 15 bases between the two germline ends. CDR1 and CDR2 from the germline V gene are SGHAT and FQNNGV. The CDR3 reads CASSLVRFSVSNTGELFF. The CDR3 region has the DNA TGTGCCAGCAGCTTAGTACGTTTTAGCGTTTCGAACACCGGGGAGCTGTTTTTT.

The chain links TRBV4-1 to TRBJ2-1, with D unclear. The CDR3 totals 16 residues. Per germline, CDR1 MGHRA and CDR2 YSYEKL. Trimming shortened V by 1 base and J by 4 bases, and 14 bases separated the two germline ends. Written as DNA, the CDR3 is TGCGCCAGCAGCCAAGTCGAAGTAGGCAGTTACAATGAGCAGTTCTTC. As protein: CASSQVEVGSYNEQFF.

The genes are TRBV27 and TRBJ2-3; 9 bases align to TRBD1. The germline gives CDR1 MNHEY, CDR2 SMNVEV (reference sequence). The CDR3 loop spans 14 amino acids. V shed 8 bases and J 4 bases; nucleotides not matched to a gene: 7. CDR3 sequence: CASGWTGASDTQYF. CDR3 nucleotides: TGTGCCAGCGGCTGGACAGGGGCCTCAGATACGCAGTATTTT.

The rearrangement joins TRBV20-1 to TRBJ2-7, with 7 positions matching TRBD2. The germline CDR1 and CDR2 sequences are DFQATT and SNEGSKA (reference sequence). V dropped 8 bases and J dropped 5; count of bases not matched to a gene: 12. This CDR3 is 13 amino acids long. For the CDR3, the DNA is TGCAGTCTGCAAGCGGGAAGCAGGCACGAGCAGTACTTC. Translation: CSLQAGSRHEQYF.

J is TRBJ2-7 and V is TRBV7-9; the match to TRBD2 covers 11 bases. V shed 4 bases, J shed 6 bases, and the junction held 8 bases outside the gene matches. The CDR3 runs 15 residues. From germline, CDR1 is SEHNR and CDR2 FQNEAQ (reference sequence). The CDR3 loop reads CASSYIAGGASEQYF. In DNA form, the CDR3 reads TGTGCCAGCAGCTATATAGCGGGAGGGGCCAGCGAGCAGTACTTC.

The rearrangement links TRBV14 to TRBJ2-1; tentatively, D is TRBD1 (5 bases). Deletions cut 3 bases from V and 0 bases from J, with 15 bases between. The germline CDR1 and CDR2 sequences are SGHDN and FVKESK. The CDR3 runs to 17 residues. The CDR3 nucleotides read TGTGCCAGCAGCCACCGGACAAGCCTCAGCTCCTACAATGAGCAGTTCTTC. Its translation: CASSHRTSLSSYNEQFF.

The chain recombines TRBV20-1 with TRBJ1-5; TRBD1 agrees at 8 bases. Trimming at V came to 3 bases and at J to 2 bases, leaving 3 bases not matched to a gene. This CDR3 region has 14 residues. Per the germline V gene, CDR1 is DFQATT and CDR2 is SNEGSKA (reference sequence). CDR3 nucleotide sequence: TGCAGTGCTAGCCCACAGGGGGGCAATCAGCCCCAGCATTTT. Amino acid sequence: CSASPQGGNQPQHF.

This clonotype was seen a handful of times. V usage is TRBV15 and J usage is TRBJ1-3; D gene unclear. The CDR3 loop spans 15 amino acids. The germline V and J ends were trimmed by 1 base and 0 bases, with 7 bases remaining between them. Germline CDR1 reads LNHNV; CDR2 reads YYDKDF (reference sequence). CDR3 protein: CATSRGESSGNTIYF. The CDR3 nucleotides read TGTGCCACCAGCAGAGGAGAGAGCTCTGGAAACACCATATATTTT.

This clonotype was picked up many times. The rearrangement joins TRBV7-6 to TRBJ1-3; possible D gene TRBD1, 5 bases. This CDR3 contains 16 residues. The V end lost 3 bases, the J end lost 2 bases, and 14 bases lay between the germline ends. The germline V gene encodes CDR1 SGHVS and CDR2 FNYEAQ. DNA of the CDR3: TGTGCCAGCAGCTTGGGAACAGGTGCTCCTGGAAACACCATATATTTT. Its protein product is CASSLGTGAPGNTIYF.

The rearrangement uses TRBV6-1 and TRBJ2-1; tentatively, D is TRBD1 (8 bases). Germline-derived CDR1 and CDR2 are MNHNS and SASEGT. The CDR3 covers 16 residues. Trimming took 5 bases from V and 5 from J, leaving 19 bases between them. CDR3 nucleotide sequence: TGTGCCAGCAGTACCCGGACAGGGAGGGTAAACAATGAGCAGTTCTTC. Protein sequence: CASSTRTGRVNNEQFF.

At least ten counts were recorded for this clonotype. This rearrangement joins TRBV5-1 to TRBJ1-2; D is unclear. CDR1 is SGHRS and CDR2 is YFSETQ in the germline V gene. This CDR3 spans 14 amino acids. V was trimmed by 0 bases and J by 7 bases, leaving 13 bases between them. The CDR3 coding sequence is TGCGCCAGCAGCTTGGCCGTGAGGACTTCTGGCTACACCTTC. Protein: CASSLAVRTSGYTF. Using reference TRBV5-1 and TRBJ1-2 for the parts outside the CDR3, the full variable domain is KAGVTQTPRYLIKTRGQQVTLSCSPISGHRSVSWYQQTPGQGLQFLFEYFSETQRNKGNFPGRFSGRQFSNSRSEMNVSTLELGDSALYLCASSLAVRTSGYTFGSGTRLTVV.

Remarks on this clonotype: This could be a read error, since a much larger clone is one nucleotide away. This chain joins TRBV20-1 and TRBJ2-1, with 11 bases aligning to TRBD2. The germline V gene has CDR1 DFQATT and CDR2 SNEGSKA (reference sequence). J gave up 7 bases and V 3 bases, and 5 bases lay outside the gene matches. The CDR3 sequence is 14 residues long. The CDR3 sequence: CSASSGGGWNEQFF. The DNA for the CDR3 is TGCAGTGCTAGTAGCGGGGGGGGTTGGAATGAGCAGTTCTTC.

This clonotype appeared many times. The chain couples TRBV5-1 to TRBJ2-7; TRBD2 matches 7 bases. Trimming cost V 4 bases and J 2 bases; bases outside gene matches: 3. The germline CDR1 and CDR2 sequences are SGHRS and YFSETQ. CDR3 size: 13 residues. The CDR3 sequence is CASSEGRAYEQYF. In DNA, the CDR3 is TGCGCCAGCAGCGAAGGGAGGGCCTACGAGCAGTACTTC.

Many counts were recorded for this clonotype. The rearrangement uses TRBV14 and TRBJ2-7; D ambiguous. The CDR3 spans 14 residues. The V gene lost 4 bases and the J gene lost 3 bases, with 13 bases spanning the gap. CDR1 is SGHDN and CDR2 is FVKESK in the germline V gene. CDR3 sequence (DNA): TGTGCCAGCAGCCCAAGTTGGGGAATCTACGAGCAGTACTTC. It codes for CASSPSWGIYEQYF.

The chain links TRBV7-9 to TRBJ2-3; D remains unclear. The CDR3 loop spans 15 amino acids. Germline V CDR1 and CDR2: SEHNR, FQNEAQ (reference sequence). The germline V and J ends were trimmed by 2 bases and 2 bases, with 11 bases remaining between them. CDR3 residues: CASSLNGPYTDTQYF. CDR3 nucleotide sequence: TGTGCCAGCAGCTTAAACGGGCCCTACACAGATACGCAGTATTTT.

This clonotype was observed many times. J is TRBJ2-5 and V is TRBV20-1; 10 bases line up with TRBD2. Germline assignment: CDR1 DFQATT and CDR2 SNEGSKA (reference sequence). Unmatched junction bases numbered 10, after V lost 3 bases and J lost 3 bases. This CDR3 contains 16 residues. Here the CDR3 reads CSARPPAGGPKETQYF. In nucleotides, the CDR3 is TGCAGTGCTAGGCCCCCAGCGGGGGGGCCCAAAGAGACCCAGTACTTC.

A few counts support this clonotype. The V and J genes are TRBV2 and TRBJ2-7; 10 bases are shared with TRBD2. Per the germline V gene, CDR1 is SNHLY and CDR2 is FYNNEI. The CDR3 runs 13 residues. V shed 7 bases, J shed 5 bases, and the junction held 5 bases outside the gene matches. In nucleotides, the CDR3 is TGTGCCAGCAATCTAGCGGGAGCCCACGAGCAGTACTTC. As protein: CASNLAGAHEQYF.

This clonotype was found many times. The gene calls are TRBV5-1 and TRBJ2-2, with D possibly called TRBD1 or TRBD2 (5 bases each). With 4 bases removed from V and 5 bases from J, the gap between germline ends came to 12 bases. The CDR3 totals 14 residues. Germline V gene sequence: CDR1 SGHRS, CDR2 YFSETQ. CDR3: CASSTGALTGELFF. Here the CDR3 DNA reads TGCGCCAGCAGCACCGGGGCCTTGACCGGGGAGCTGTTTTTT.

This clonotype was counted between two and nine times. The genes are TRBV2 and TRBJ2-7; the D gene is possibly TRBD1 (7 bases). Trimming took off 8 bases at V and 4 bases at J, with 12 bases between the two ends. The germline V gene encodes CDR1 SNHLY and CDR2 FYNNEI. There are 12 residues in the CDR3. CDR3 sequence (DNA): TGTGCCAGCCGGGGGACAGCTTACGAGCAGTACTTC. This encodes CASRGTAYEQYF.

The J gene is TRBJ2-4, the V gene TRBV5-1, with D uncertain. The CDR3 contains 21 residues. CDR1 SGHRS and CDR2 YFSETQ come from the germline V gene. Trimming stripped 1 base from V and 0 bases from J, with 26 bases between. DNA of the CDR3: TGCGCCAGCAGCTTGTTTAGCTTCCCGGGCCAGTCCTACAGAGCCAAAAACATTCAGTACTTC. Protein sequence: CASSLFSFPGQSYRAKNIQYF.

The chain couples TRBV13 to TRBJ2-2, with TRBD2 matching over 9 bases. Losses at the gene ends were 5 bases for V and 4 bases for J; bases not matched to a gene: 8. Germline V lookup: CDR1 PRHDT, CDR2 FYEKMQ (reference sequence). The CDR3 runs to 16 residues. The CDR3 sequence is CASSPLAGESTGELFF. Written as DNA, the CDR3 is TGTGCCAGCAGCCCCTTAGCGGGAGAGAGCACCGGGGAGCTGTTTTTT.